The T cell receptor beta chain described here comes from a study of cytomegalovirus exposure and HLA in healthy donors. A multiplex PCR was run with 60 Vbeta primers and 13 Jbeta primers. The table came from immunoSEQ multiplex PCR; TCRdb's copy has only in-frame clones and leaves some out. The sample lists around 170,000 clones, approximately 84% occurring once. This CDR3 contains 15 residues. CDR1 and CDR2 (germline): SGHDT, YYEEEE. V dropped 1 base and J dropped 2 bases, with 12 bases sitting between them. The rearrangement joins TRBV5-6 to TRBJ1-2, with D perhaps TRBD1 (5 bases). Input material: PBMCs. The clonotype originates from a woman between 50 and 59 years old in good health and CMV-seropositive. In DNA, the CDR3 is TGTGCCAGCAGCTTGTTTTCAGGGATGAACTATGGCTACACCTTC. It encodes CASSLFSGMNYGYTF.